This T cell receptor (beta chain) came from a study of tumor and adjacent non-tumor tissue in lung cancer. Findings and caveats of the study: Tumor repertoires had a smaller top 100 clone share than normal lung.

The CDR3 has 16 amino acids. CDR1 LGHNA and CDR2 YNFKEQ come from the germline V gene. The template was RNA from unsorted bulk tissue. TCRbeta libraries were built with three rounds of nested PCR, modified from ARM-PCR. One entry per CDR3 protein results from TCRdb running MiXCR on the multiplex PCR reads. Here the sample spans about 93,000 distinct CDR3 sequences, around 71% being singletons. Notes on this clonotype: The antigen remains undetermined. Sequence at one end of the junction differs from germline and may be a read error.

This TCR was sampled from a man aged 60 to 75 with non-small cell lung cancer. Sequenced material: lung tumor tissue. The chain couples TRBV4-2 to TRBJ2-7, with TRBD1 matching over 9 bases. CDR3 sequence (DNA): TGTGCCAGCAGCCTAGGGGGACAGGGTGGCTCCCACGAGCAGTACTTC. This translates into CASSLGGQGGSHEQYF.